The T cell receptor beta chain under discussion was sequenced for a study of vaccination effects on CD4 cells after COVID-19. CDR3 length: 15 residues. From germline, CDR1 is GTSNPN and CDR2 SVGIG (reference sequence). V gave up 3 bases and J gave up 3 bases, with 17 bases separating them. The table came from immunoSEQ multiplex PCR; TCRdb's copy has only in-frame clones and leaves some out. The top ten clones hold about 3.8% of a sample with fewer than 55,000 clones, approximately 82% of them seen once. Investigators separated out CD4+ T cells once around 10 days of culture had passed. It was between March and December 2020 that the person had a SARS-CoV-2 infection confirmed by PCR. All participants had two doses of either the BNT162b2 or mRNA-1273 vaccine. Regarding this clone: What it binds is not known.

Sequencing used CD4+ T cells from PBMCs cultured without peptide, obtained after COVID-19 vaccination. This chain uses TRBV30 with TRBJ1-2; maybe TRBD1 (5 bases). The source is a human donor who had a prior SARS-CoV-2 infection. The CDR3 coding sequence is TGTGCCTGGAGCCGGCGATTAGGGGTGGACTATGGCTACACCTTC. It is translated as CAWSRRLGVDYGYTF. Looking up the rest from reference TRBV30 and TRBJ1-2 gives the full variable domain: SQTIHQWPATLVQPVGSPLSLECTVEGTSNPNLYWYRQAAGRGLQLLFYSVGIGQISSEVPQNLSASRPQDRQFILSSKKLLLSDSGFYLCAWSRRLGVDYGYTFGSGTRLTVV.